This T cell receptor (beta chain) came from a study of somatic mutations in cytotoxic T cells in rheumatoid arthritis (dated by TCRdb to between 2016 and 2019). With respect to the entire study: Sorted V beta1+ cells also underwent TCRB sequencing, and some V beta antibody-stained T-cell populations were flow-sorted at nearly 100% purity on a FACSAria II or Sony SH800. Median age was essentially the same in the patient group and the control group. A total of some 63 rheumatoid arthritis patients and under 25 healthy controls underwent TCRB deep sequencing. To characterize clonality, the study used TCRB deep sequencing while asking whether somatic mutations are carried by expanded CD8+ T-cell clones in newly diagnosed, untreated rheumatoid arthritis.

From the cysteine through the phenylalanine, the CDR3 covers 14 amino acids. Here the CDR3 DNA is all that survives: 42 bases in frame from base 1. Trimming at the junction amounts to 1 base on V and 3 bases on J, and the germline ends lie 9 bases apart. The germline V gene specifies LGHNA as CDR1 and YSLEER as CDR2. Turning to this clone: The antigen it recognizes is unknown. One base away there is no much larger clone; base qualities are not given.

General conclusions and limits of the study: The slight TRBV07 underrepresentation in patients was not adjusted for multiple comparisons. The expanded CD8+ clones had unknown antigen targets, and not appearing in virus-specific databases did not rule out that they were virus-specific. In about an eighth of the roughly 60 patients the largest CD8+ clone exceeded 20% of CD8+ cells, and several identical CD8+ TCRB sequences were shared between blood and synovial fluid. An increase of CD8+ clonality with age was seen in patients (Spearman r ~ 0.49) but not in healthy controls. Rheumatoid arthritis patients and age-matched healthy controls did not significantly differ in CD8+ T-cell clonality.

CD4+ and CD8+ cells were isolated by positive magnetic bead selection on an AutoMACS, and purity was checked by flow cytometry. A couple of rheumatoid arthritis patients had synovial fluid samples available that were paired with peripheral blood. DNA from CD4-enriched, CD8-enriched or PBMC samples was extracted using Nucleospin Tissue or Tissue XS kits and then quantified on a Qubit 2.0 fluorometer. The immunoSEQ assay was applied to genomic DNA for TCRB CDR3 sequencing. Regarding the original processing steps: Patient CD8+ clones larger than 1% were compared against published virus-specific TCRB sequences, and only a few matched. Nothing other than productive TCRB rearrangements was included in the analyses. A clone was defined by a unique TCRB CDR3 sequence, and clonality was computed as a productive clonality index based on Shannon entropy. To calculate repertoire overlap between two samples, the template counts of each clone were considered relative to each sample's total templates. V-gene usage measured by flow cytometry correlated with TCRB sequencing V-gene usage, with a Spearman r of roughly 0.64. The source is immuneACCESS, and TCRdb retained only in-frame sequences with V and J called. Part of the clones is not carried over; for the studies checked, unresolved V genes explain less than half of this, and the remainder is unexplained. The V and J calls and clone size were taken over from that table, and D and trimming were inferred from the DNA. In all, the sample holds a few thousand clones, and 65% to 80% of those were seen once. Roughly 13% of the sample rests with the top ten.

Sequencing was performed on CD8+ T cells sorted from synovial fluid. This receptor was taken from a woman aged 18 to 35 with rheumatoid arthritis. In this chain, TRBV4-3 is recombined with TRBJ1-2, with no reliable assignment of the D segment. The DNA reads as follows: TGCGCCAGCAGCCAAGGAGCAGGTGACTATGGCTACACCTTC. Its translation is CASSQGAGDYGYTF.